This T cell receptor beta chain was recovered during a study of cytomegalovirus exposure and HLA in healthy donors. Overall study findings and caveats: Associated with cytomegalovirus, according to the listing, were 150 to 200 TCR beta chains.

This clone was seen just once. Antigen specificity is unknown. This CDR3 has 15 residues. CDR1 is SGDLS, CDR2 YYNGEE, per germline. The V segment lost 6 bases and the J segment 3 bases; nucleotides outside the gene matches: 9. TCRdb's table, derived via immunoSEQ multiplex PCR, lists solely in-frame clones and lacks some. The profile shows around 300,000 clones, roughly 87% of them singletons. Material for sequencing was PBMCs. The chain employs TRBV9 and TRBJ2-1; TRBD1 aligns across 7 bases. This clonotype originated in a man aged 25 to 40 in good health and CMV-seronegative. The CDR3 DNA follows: TGTGCCAGCAACAGACAGGGTGAGGACTACAATGAGCAGTTCTTC. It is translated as CASNRQGEDYNEQFF.